The 16 T cell receptor beta chains below were found in one sample sequenced in a study of T-cell reconstitution after alpha-beta-depleted transplantation in children. The authors prepared the TCRbeta library with unique molecular identifiers. TCRdb independently ran MiXCR on the PCR reads; one entry per CDR3 protein. Of some 200,000 distinct CDR3 sequences listed, approximately 15% were seen once; the top ten hold 13%. Specimen: PBMCs from the stem cell graft donor, collected from the stem cell graft. The receptors here all came from a human donor who donated a stem cell graft to a child with acute lymphoblastic leukemia.

J is TRBJ2-1 and V is TRBV5-1; 7 bases map to TRBD1. Germline V lookup: CDR1 SGHRS, CDR2 YFSETQ. The CDR3 spans 15 residues. Trimming at V came to 4 bases and at J to 5 bases, leaving 9 bases not matched to a gene. This CDR3 reads CASSAFYRGDNEQFF. The CDR3 DNA reads as TGCGCCAGCAGCGCCTTCTACAGGGGTGACAATGAGCAGTTCTTC.

This clonotype was detected many times. J is TRBJ2-1 and V is TRBV10-3; 7 bases map to TRBD1. After removal of 8 bases from V and 8 bases from J, the junction contained 9 bases not matched to a gene. CDR1 is ENHRY and CDR2 is SYGVKD in the germline V gene. The CDR3 contains 13 residues. Here the CDR3 reads CAIDATGVDEQFF. DNA of the CDR3: TGTGCCATCGATGCCACAGGGGTCGATGAGCAGTTCTTC.

This clonotype was found a few times. The chain is built from TRBV9 and TRBJ2-2; D not certain. Trimming shortened V by 0 bases and J by 2 bases, and 5 bases separated the two germline ends. In germline, CDR1 is SGDLS, CDR2 YYNGEE. The CDR3 consists of 14 residues. CDR3 nucleotides: TGTGCCAGCAGCGTAGCCATAAACACCGGGGAGCTGTTTTTT. Translated, it gives CASSVAINTGELFF.

In this sample, this clonotype turned up many times. V gene TRBV18 combines with J gene TRBJ1-2; D perhaps matches TRBD1 (5 bases). CDR3 length: 13 amino acids. The V and J ends lost 6 bases and 5 bases respectively, with 13 bases between them. In germline, CDR1 is KGHSH, CDR2 LQKENI. CDR3 loop: CASSPATEYGYTF. The CDR3 region has the DNA TGTGCCAGCTCCCCGGCGACAGAGTATGGCTACACCTTC.

The table lists this clonotype with many counts. The chain uses TRBV20-1 and TRBJ2-6; the D is unclear. Trimming pared 1 base from V and 0 bases from J, leaving 7 bases between. In germline, CDR1 is DFQATT, CDR2 SNEGSKA (reference sequence). This CDR3 has 15 residues. CDR3 region: CSARGAVSGANVLTF. CDR3 nucleotide sequence: TGCAGTGCTAGAGGTGCGGTCTCTGGGGCCAACGTCCTGACTTTC.

This clonotype has a count of ten or more. This chain connects TRBV5-1 to TRBJ2-1, with D maybe TRBD1 (5 bases). The V gene lost 3 bases and the J gene lost 6 bases, with 10 bases spanning the gap. The germline gives CDR1 SGHRS, CDR2 YFSETQ. The CDR3 extends over 13 amino acids. The CDR3 nucleotides are TGCGCCAGCAGCTCCCTAAGGGGCAATGAGCAGTTCTTC. Translation: CASSSLRGNEQFF.

This clonotype came up many times. The chain employs TRBV7-9 and TRBJ2-5; TRBD1 might be the D (6 bases). Trimming removed 5 bases from V and 2 bases from J, with 12 bases in between. Germline V gene data show CDR1 as SEHNR and CDR2 as FQNEAQ (reference sequence). The CDR3 covers 14 residues. The CDR3 bases are TGTGCCAGCAGCCGCCCTCAGGGGCAAGAGACCCAGTACTTC. Its protein is CASSRPQGQETQYF.

This clonotype was seen at least ten times. The junction departs from germline at one end; a sequencing error may be responsible. The chain is built from TRBV20-1 and TRBJ2-3; D may be TRBD1 (6 bases). The CDR3 totals 11 residues. From germline, CDR1 is DFQATT and CDR2 SNEGSKA (reference sequence). The CDR3 sequence: CSTGFTDTQYF. CDR3 DNA: TGTTCAACAGGGTTCACAGATACGCAGTATTTT.

This clonotype has at least ten counts. The chain joins TRBV7-3 to TRBJ2-7; TRBD2 matches 9 bases. Germline V gene sequence: CDR1 SGHTA, CDR2 FQGTGA. With 0 bases clipped from V and 4 bases from J, the junction kept 13 bases outside the gene matches. This CDR3 contains 18 residues. In DNA form, the CDR3 reads TGTGCCAGCAGCTTAACGACACGACCGGGACTAGCAGATTACGAGCAGTACTTC. Protein: CASSLTTRPGLADYEQYF.

The V call is TRBV5-1, the J call TRBJ2-1, with 12 bases matching TRBD2. V trimming: 9 bases; J trimming: 6 bases; junction bases outside the gene matches: 7. The CDR3 sequence is 14 residues long. The germline CDR1 and CDR2 sequences are SGHRS and YFSETQ. CDR3 in DNA: TGCGCCACCAAAGGACTAGCGGGGTCCAATGAGCAGTTCTTC. It translates to CATKGLAGSNEQFF.

This clonotype was recorded many times. This rearrangement joins TRBV7-2 to TRBJ2-7, with a weak D call TRBD1 (6 bases). Trimming removed 0 bases from V and 3 bases from J, with 12 bases in between. There are 15 residues in the CDR3. CDR1 is SGHTA and CDR2 is FQGNSA in the germline V gene. The CDR3 here is CASSLATGPIYEQYF. CDR3 nucleotide sequence: TGTGCCAGCAGCTTAGCGACAGGCCCCATCTACGAGCAGTACTTC.

This clonotype showed up many times. The chain recombines TRBV6-2 or TRBV6-3 with TRBJ2-1; TRBD1 matches at 8 bases. The germline V gene has CDR1 MNHEY and CDR2 SVGEGT. Trimming took 3 bases from V and 3 from J; bases not matched to a gene: 13. The CDR3 has 18 amino acids. This chain's CDR3 is CASSYPLTGGNNYNEQFF. As DNA, the CDR3 is TGTGCCAGCAGTTATCCACTAACAGGGGGTAATAACTACAATGAGCAGTTCTTC.

The V gene is TRBV7-2, the J gene TRBJ2-5; TRBD2 might be the D (6 bases). Germline V gene data show CDR1 as SGHTA and CDR2 as FQGNSA. V lost 8 bases and J lost 5, with 24 bases in between. The CDR3 loop spans 16 amino acids. CDR3 loop: CASRTGDGWVSETQYF. DNA for the CDR3: TGTGCCAGCCGCACGGGGGACGGATGGGTTTCGGAGACCCAGTACTTC.

A note on this clonotype: A much bigger clone sits one base away, suggesting this may be a read error. The V call is TRBV27, the J call TRBJ1-1; D not certain. The CDR3 consists of 13 residues. Per the germline V gene, CDR1 is MNHEY and CDR2 is SMNVEV (reference sequence). CDR3: CPSRVRPDTEAFF. The CDR3 coding sequence is TGTCCCAGCAGAGTCCGCCCCGACACTGAAGCTTTCTTT.

This clonotype was seen more than once but under ten times. V usage is TRBV27 and J usage is TRBJ2-7; no reliable D call. The CDR3 consists of 15 residues. Trimming took 10 bases from V and 4 from J, leaving 23 bases between them. Germline V gives CDR1 MNHEY, CDR2 SMNVEV (reference sequence). The DNA for the CDR3 is TGTGCCACCAGCCCTGGGCGACTTTCGCCGTACGAGCAGTACTTC. This codes for CATSPGRLSPYEQYF.

This clonotype was recorded at least ten times. This chain uses TRBV5-1 with TRBJ2-1; 7 bases match TRBD2. The CDR3 loop spans 14 amino acids. CDR1 is SGHRS and CDR2 is YFSETQ in the germline V gene. The ends lost 2 bases at V and 7 bases at J; junction bases unmatched: 6. The CDR3 is CASSFSGRANEQFF. CDR3 bases: TGCGCCAGCAGCTTCTCGGGGAGGGCGAATGAGCAGTTCTTC.